The source of this T cell receptor (beta chain) is a study of radiotherapy plus CTLA-4 blockade in lung cancer. Study context: Of all patients, 15% to 20% responded objectively and approximately 31% showed disease control. General study results and limits: Early blood T cell clone dynamics, with interferon-beta, were reported to best predict response. Peripheral blood showed expansion of tumor-derived TCR clones after radiotherapy and ipilimumab.

Only in-frame clones appear in the TCRdb table, and some are missing; sequencing was by immunoSEQ multiplex PCR. The sample carries over 100,000 clones, over 80% recorded once. This clone is a singleton in its sample. The antigen remains unidentified. Other DNA sequences within the sample encode an identical CDR3. V was clipped by 3 bases and J by 2 bases, with 7 bases between them. CDR1 is SEHNR and CDR2 is FQNEAQ in the germline V gene (reference sequence). The CDR3 is made up of 13 amino acids. CTLA-4 blockade using ipilimumab, together with focal radiation, was received by patients with chemo-refractory metastatic non-small-cell lung cancer.

The clonotype originates from a human donor with non-small cell lung cancer that progressed on radiotherapy plus ipilimumab. This material consisted of peripheral blood, taken from a patient treated with radiotherapy plus ipilimumab. The chain couples TRBV7-9 to TRBJ1-1; no definite D call. CDR3 DNA sequence: TGTGCCAGCAGCTTCCGGGGAAACACTGAAGCTTTCTTT. It translates to CASSFRGNTEAFF.